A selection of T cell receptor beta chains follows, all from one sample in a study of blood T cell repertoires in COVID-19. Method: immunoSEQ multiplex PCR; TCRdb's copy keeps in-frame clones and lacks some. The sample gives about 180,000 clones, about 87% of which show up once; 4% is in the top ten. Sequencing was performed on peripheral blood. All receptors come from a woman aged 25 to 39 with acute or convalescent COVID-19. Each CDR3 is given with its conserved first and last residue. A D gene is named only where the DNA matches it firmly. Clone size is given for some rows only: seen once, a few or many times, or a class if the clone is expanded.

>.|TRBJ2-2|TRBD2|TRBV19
CASKGSGGTGELFF
TGTGCCAGTAAGGGGAGCGGGGGCACCGGGGAGCTGTTTTTT
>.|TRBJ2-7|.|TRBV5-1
CASSFLGGSYEQYF
TGCGCCAGCAGCTTCCTCGGAGGGTCCTACGAGCAGTACTTC
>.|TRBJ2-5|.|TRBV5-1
CASSPTGRQETQYF
TGCGCCAGCAGCCCCACAGGCCGTCAAGAGACCCAGTACTTC
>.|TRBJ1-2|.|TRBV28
CASIQGSTF
TGTGCCAGCATTCAGGGGTCCACCTTC
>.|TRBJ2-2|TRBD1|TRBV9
CASSATGPGELFF
TGTGCCAGCAGCGCGACAGGGCCCGGGGAGCTGTTTTTT
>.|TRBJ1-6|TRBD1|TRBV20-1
CSASFDRDTSPLHF
TGCAGTGCTAGTTTTGACAGGGACACTTCACCCCTCCACTTT
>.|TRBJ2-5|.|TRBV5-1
CASSLQQETQYF
TGCGCCAGCAGTTTACAACAAGAGACCCAGTACTTC
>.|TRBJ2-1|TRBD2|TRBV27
CASSLEEGLAGGHNEQFF
TGTGCCAGCAGTTTGGAAGAGGGACTAGCGGGAGGCCACAATGAGCAGTTCTTC
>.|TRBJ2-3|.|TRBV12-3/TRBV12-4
CASRTGQYTQYF
TGTGCCAGCAGGACAGGTCAATATACGCAGTATTTT
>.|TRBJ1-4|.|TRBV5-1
CASSLTGIQGEKLFF
TGCGCCAGCAGCTTGACAGGTATTCAGGGTGAAAAACTGTTTTTT
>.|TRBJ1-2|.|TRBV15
CATSRDLGTPGGYTF
TGTGCCACCAGCAGAGATTTAGGAACACCAGGTGGCTACACCTTC
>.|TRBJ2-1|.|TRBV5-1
CASSLAPPATYEQFF
TGCGCCAGCAGCTTGGCCCCGCCCGCCACATATGAGCAGTTCTTC
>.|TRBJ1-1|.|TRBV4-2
CASSQVPVTEAFF
TGTGCCAGCAGCCAAGTCCCGGTCACTGAAGCTTTCTTT
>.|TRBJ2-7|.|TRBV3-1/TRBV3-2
CASGYRSDEQYF
TGTGCCAGCGGGTATAGGAGTGACGAGCAGTACTTC
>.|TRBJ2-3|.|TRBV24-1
CATSGKGGNSSTDTQYF
TGTGCCACCAGTGGAAAGGGCGGGAATTCCAGCACAGATACGCAGTATTTT
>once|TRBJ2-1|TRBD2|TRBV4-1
CASSPGGTSDSSYNEQFF
TGCGCCAGCAGCCCGGGAGGGACTAGCGACAGCTCCTACAATGAGCAGTTCTTC
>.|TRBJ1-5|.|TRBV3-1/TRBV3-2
CASSPGEGQPQHF
TGTGCCAGCAGCCCGGGGGAGGGACAGCCCCAGCATTTT
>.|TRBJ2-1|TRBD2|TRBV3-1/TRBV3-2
CASSPGTRHNEQFF
TGTGCCAGCAGCCCCGGGACTAGACACAATGAGCAGTTCTTC
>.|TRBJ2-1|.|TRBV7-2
CASSLGLGTYNEQFF
TGTGCCAGCAGCTTAGGACTAGGCACCTACAATGAGCAGTTCTTC
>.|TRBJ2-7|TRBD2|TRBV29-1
CSVEWDLAGGSYEQYF
TGCAGCGTTGAATGGGACCTGGCGGGAGGCTCCTACGAGCAGTACTTC
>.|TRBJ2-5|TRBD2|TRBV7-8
CASSSRLAGGPSGETQYF
TGTGCCAGCAGCTCCCGACTAGCGGGAGGGCCCAGTGGAGAGACCCAGTACTTC
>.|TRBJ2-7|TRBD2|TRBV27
CASSFTSGGGEQYF
TGTGCCAGCAGTTTCACTAGCGGGGGTGGCGAGCAGTACTTC
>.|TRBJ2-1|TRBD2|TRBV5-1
CASAVVRGGSYNEQFF
TGCGCCAGCGCGGTTGTGCGGGGGGGCTCCTACAATGAGCAGTTCTTC
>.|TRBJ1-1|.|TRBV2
CASSESAGVKGAFF
TGTGCCAGCAGCGAGTCGGCAGGGGTAAAGGGAGCTTTCTTT
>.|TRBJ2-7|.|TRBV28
CASSLWTVPLYEQYF
TGTGCCAGCAGTTTATGGACAGTCCCTCTCTACGAGCAATACTTC
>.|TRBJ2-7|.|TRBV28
CASSLLGTPGSYEQYF
TGTGCCAGCAGTTTATTGGGGACTCCAGGGTCCTACGAGCAGTACTTC
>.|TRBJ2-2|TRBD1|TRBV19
CASNNRDRLTKTNTGELFF
TGTGCCAGTAATAACCGGGACAGACTTACGAAAACCAACACCGGGGAGCTGTTTTTT
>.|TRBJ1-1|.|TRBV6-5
CASSRHLSVEAFF
TGTGCCAGCAGCAGACATCTATCGGTTGAAGCTTTCTTT
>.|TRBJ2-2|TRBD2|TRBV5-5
CASSFWIQGGTGELFF
TGTGCCAGCAGCTTTTGGATTCAGGGAGGGACCGGGGAGCTGTTTTTT
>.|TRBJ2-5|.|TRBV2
CASSGAGAETQYF
TGTGCCAGCAGTGGGGCGGGGGCCGAGACCCAGTACTTC
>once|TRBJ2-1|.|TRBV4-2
CASSQDFEGENEQFF
TGTGCCAGCAGCCAAGATTTCGAGGGGGAAAATGAGCAGTTCTTC
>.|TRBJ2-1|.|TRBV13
CASSHGPQAYNEQFF
TGTGCCAGCAGCCATGGCCCCCAAGCGTACAATGAGCAGTTCTTC
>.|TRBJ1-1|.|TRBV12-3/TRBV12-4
CASSSGGTEAFF
TGTGCCAGCAGCTCGGGGGGAACTGAAGCTTTCTTT
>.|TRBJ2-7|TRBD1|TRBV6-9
CASSLWDRGDYEQYF
TGTGCCAGCAGTTTATGGGACAGGGGGGATTACGAGCAGTACTTC
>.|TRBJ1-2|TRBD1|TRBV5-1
CASSPLRDRGFGYGYTF
TGCGCCAGCAGCCCACTCCGGGACAGGGGTTTCGGCTATGGCTACACCTTC
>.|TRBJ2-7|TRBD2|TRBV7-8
CASRPLAGGLYEQYF
TGTGCCAGCAGACCTTTAGCGGGAGGTCTTTACGAGCAGTACTTC
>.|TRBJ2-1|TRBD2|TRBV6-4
CASSLHAGEAEQFF
TGTGCCAGCAGCCTCCATGCGGGAGAGGCCGAGCAGTTCTTC
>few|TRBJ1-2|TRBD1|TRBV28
CAVTGGRGYTF
TGTGCCGTAACAGGGGGTCGTGGCTACACCTTC
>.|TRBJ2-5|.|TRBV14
CASSPLGFQETQYF
TGTGCCAGCAGCCCACTGGGCTTTCAAGAGACCCAGTACTTC
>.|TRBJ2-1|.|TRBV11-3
CASSLSSYNEQFF
TGTGCCAGCAGCCTTAGCTCCTACAATGAGCAGTTCTTC
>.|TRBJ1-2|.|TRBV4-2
CASSLEDTPNYGYTF
TGTGCCAGCAGCCTCGAGGACACCCCTAACTATGGCTACACCTTC
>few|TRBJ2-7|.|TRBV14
CASSQEATSIEQYF
TGTGCCAGCAGCCAAGAGGCTACTAGCATCGAGCAGTACTTC
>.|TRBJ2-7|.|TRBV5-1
CASSLGAGDDEQYF
TGCGCCAGCAGCTTGGGGGCAGGGGACGACGAGCAGTACTTC
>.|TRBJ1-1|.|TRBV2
CASSGTTGDEAFF
TGTGCCAGCAGTGGAACGACAGGTGATGAAGCTTTCTTT
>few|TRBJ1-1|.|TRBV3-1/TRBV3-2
CASSQGDSYTEAFF
TGTGCCAGCAGCCAAGGAGACAGCTACACTGAAGCTTTCTTT
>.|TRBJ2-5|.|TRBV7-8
CASMGGGETQYF
TGTGCCAGCATGGGAGGGGGGGAGACCCAGTACTTC
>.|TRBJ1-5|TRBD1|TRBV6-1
CASSEQGEIQPQHF
TGTGCCAGCAGTGAACAGGGGGAGATACAGCCCCAGCATTTT
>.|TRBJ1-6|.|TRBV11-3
CASSPSSYNSPLHF
TGTGCCAGCAGTCCGAGCTCCTATAATTCACCCCTCCACTTT
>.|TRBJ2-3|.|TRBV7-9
CASSLETTDTQYF
TGTGCCAGCAGCTTAGAAACTACAGATACGCAGTATTTT